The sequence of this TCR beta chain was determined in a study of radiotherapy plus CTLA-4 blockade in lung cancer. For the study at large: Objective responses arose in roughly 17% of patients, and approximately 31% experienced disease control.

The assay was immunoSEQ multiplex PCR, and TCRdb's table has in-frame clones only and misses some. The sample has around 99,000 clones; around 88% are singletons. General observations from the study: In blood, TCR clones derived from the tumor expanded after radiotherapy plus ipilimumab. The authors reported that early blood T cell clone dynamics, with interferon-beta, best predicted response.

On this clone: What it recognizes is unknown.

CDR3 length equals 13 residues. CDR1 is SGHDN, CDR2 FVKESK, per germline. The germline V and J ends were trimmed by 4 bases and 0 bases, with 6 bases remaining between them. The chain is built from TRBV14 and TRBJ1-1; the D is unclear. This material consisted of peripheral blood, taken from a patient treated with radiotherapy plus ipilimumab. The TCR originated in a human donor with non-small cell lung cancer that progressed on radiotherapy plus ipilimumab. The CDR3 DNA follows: TGTGCCAGCAGCCGAAACATGAACACTGAAGCTTTCTTT. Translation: CASSRNMNTEAFF. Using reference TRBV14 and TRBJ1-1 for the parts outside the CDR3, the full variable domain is EAGVTQFPSHSVIEKGQTVTLRCDPISGHDNLYWYRRVMGKEIKFLLHFVKESKQDESGMPNNRFLAERTGGTYSTLKVQPAELEDSGVYFCASSRNMNTEAFFGQGTRLTVV.